The 2 T cell receptor beta chains listed next were all sequenced from one sample in a study of tumor and adjacent non-tumor tissue in lung cancer. Three rounds of nested PCR, following a modified ARM-PCR protocol, produced the TCRbeta library. TCRdb re-called the multiplex PCR reads through MiXCR, storing one row per CDR3 protein. The table shows approximately 120,000 distinct CDR3 sequences, with roughly two thirds occurring only once. This sample's RNA came from whole unsorted tissue. The normal lung tissue was taken more than 3 cm from the tumor edge. Sequencing used distant non-tumor lung tissue. Source of these receptors: a man aged 55 to 70 with non-small cell lung cancer.

Remarks on this clonotype: Mismatch with germline at one junction end may stem from a read error. This sequence joins TRBV12-3 or TRBV12-4 and TRBJ2-1, with D hard to call. The CDR3 loop spans 14 amino acids. The CDR3 coding sequence is TGTGCCGGCAGTTTCGCGACCAAAGACAATGAGCAGTTCTTC. Protein: CAGSFATKDNEQFF.

A single count supports this clonotype. A much larger clone is a single base away; this may be a read error. This chain connects TRBV6-6 to TRBJ1-5; the D gene is possibly TRBD1 (5 bases). Germline CDR1 reads MNHNY; CDR2 reads SVGAGI (reference sequence). There are 14 residues in the CDR3. V lost 10 bases and J 1 base, leaving 14 bases between the germline ends. The CDR3 nucleotides read TGTGCCACTACGGGGCCCCGGAGCAATCAGCCCCAGCATTTT. Its translation: CATTGPRSNQPQHF.